This T cell receptor beta chain was retrieved from a study of cytomegalovirus exposure and HLA in healthy donors. Study-wide results and limits: As was reported, the classifier diagnosed cytomegalovirus status with high specificity and sensitivity. The investigators catalogued 180 or so TCR beta chains as cytomegalovirus-associated. Across donors, most TCRs were seen rarely, yet some public ones were widespread.

The donors were in the approximately 120-subject validation cohort; that cohort was separate from the roughly 700-subject first cohort. On this clone: Its antigen is currently unknown.

Assay used: immunoSEQ multiplex PCR; TCRdb lists only in-frame clones, some missing. The sample includes about 350,000 clones, around 90% of them seen just once. Germline CDR1 and CDR2: GTSNPN and SVGIG (reference sequence). The length of the CDR3 is 14 residues. V shed 4 bases, J shed 5 bases, and the junction held 6 bases outside the gene matches. The sequenced material came from PBMCs. The chain has TRBV30 and TRBJ2-1; 9 bases line up with TRBD2. The clonotype was recovered from a young woman in good health and CMV-seropositive. The CDR3 DNA reads as TGTGCCTGGACTAGCGGGGATTGGGACAATGAGCAGTTCTTC. Translated: CAWTSGDWDNEQFF.